The sequence of this T cell receptor (beta chain) was determined in a study of blood T cells in healthy people across ages. Across the whole study: The template switching approach captured approximately one barcoded beta molecule for every two T cells.

This CDR3 is 12 amino acids long. Germline-derived CDR1 and CDR2 are SGHTA and FQGNSA. Trimming pared 5 bases from V and 11 bases from J, leaving 15 bases between. The authors ran a second PCR of about 7 to 11 cycles using a sample-barcoded 5' primer and a J-beta primer mix. Tags on each cDNA molecule came from a template-switch adaptor with 12 random nucleotides. Via MiXCR, TCRdb re-called the 5' RACE reads, giving one row per CDR3 protein. The data show about 1,500,000 distinct CDR3 sequences, roughly 45% seen once. Every participating donor contributed 8.5 to 10 milliliters of peripheral blood through a draw.

This TCR was recovered from a young woman in good health. This sequence joins TRBV7-2 and TRBJ1-1; no definite D call. Sequences were obtained from blood. This CDR3 reads CASSHGEVSAFF. CDR3 DNA sequence: TGTGCCAGCAGCCACGGGGAAGTATCGGCTTTCTTT. The variable domain in full, completed from reference TRBV7-2 and TRBJ1-1, reads GAGVSQSPSNKVTEKGKDVELRCDPISGHTALYWYRQSLGQGLEFLIYFQGNSAPDKSGLPSDRFSAERTGGSVSTLTIQRTQQEDSAVYLCASSHGEVSAFFGQGTRLTVV.